These 21 T cell receptor beta chains share one sample of origin, sequenced in a study of response to subunit inactivated influenza vaccine. TCRdb called the RT-PCR reads again in MiXCR, with one record for every CDR3 protein. The sample consists of 450,000 to 600,000 distinct CDR3 sequences, less than 8% of them appearing once. Sequencing used PBMCs from blood, obtained approximately 25 months after vaccination. These receptors were obtained from a man between 50 and 69 years old who received an inactivated influenza vaccine.

This clonotype was counted between two and nine times. The genes are TRBV7-9 and TRBJ2-5, with 9 bases identical to TRBD2. CDR3 length: 15 residues. CDR1 is SEHNR and CDR2 is FQNEAQ in the germline V gene (reference sequence). With V trimmed by 0 bases and J by 7 bases, 6 bases remained unmatched. The CDR3 protein is CASSLATSGTRTQYF. In DNA form, the CDR3 reads TGTGCCAGCAGCTTAGCGACTAGCGGCACCAGGACCCAGTACTTC.

The V gene is TRBV27, the J gene TRBJ2-7, with no clear D. The germline V gene encodes CDR1 MNHEY and CDR2 SMNVEV (reference sequence). The CDR3 totals 13 residues. V was trimmed by 3 bases and J by 2 bases, leaving 8 bases between them. The CDR3, as DNA: TGTGCCAGCAGTTTTGGCCCGGCCTACGAGCAGTACTTC. Encoded protein: CASSFGPAYEQYF.

This clonotype was counted many times. J is TRBJ1-1 and V is TRBV29-1, with D tentatively TRBD1 (5 bases). Between the trimmed V and J ends, which lost 6 bases and 0 bases, there was a span of 11 bases. Germline CDR1 SQVTM, CDR2 ANQGSEA. The CDR3 spans 13 residues. DNA for the CDR3: TGCAGCGTCCGACAGAAAGTGAACACTGAAGCTTTCTTT. Protein product: CSVRQKVNTEAFF.

This clonotype showed up just a few times. V gene TRBV20-1 combines with J gene TRBJ2-7; TRBD2 agrees at 11 bases. CDR3 length: 15 residues. Germline values: CDR1 DFQATT, CDR2 SNEGSKA (reference sequence). V lost 5 bases, J lost 3 bases, and 9 bases stayed unmatched. The CDR3 loop reads CSAQARLAGFYEQYF. Here the CDR3 DNA reads TGCAGTGCTCAAGCCAGACTAGCGGGGTTCTACGAGCAGTACTTC.

This clonotype has just a few counts. The chain couples TRBV20-1 to TRBJ2-7; perhaps TRBD2 as D (6 bases). The CDR3 loop spans 16 amino acids. Trimming left V 4 bases short and J 0 bases short, with 19 bases between. The germline V gene has CDR1 DFQATT and CDR2 SNEGSKA (reference sequence). The CDR3 reads CSAIASEGLSSYEQYF. CDR3 bases: TGCAGTGCTATCGCAAGCGAGGGACTTTCCTCCTACGAGCAGTACTTC.

This clonotype was found a few times. V is TRBV3-1 and J is TRBJ2-3; 8 bases map to TRBD2. The germline CDR1 and CDR2 sequences are LGHDT and YNNKEL (reference sequence). Unmatched junction bases numbered 13, after V lost 10 bases and J lost 4 bases. The CDR3 is 15 amino acids. The CDR3 bases are TGTGCCACGGTAGAGAGCGGGAGAGGATCAGATACGCAGTATTTT. It is translated as CATVESGRGSDTQYF.

This clonotype showed up just a few times. The CDR3 bases are TGTGCCAGCAGCGTAGCCGGGTTTACAGGGGAGACCCAGTACTTC. As protein: CASSVAGFTGETQYF. This chain uses TRBV9 with TRBJ2-5; tentatively, D is TRBD1 (6 bases). The V gene's germline CDR1 is SGDLS and CDR2 YYNGEE. The CDR3 runs 15 residues. V was shortened by 0 bases and J by 5 bases, with 14 bases between the two germline ends.

This clonotype was observed a few times. The rearrangement links TRBV20-1 to TRBJ2-1; 12 positions agree with TRBD2. Germline CDR1 DFQATT, CDR2 SNEGSKA (reference sequence). V shed 4 bases, J shed 10 bases, and the junction held 11 bases outside the gene matches. This CDR3 comprises 15 residues. Written as DNA, the CDR3 is TGCAGTGCTACCGGTGGACTAGCGGGGTTCAGGGAGCAGTTCTTC. Protein sequence: CSATGGLAGFREQFF.

Only a few counts were recorded for this clonotype. V usage is TRBV28 and J usage is TRBJ2-7; 7 nucleotides align to TRBD1. CDR1 MDHEN and CDR2 SYDVKM come from the germline V gene. The CDR3 has 14 residues. V lost 5 bases to trimming and J lost 3 bases; unmatched junction nucleotides: 7. For the CDR3, the DNA is TGTGCCAGCAGTCCACGACAGGGCCGCTACGAGCAGTACTTC. It is translated as CASSPRQGRYEQYF.

Ten or more counts support this clonotype. The chain is built from TRBV12-3 or TRBV12-4 and TRBJ2-7, with unresolved D. The CDR3 consists of 13 residues. V shed 1 base and J shed 2 bases, with 6 bases lying between them. As DNA, the CDR3 is TGTGCCAGCAGTTTAGGGGCTACCTACGAGCAGTACTTC. This sequence encodes CASSLGATYEQYF.

At least ten counts were recorded for this clonotype. The chain employs TRBV5-1 and TRBJ1-1; TRBD1 might be the D (6 bases). V was trimmed by 5 bases and J by 1 base, leaving 12 bases between them. The CDR3 covers 14 residues. Germline V gene sequence: CDR1 SGHRS, CDR2 YFSETQ. CDR3 sequence: CASRYQDRNTEAFF. The DNA of the CDR3 is TGCGCCAGCAGATACCAGGACAGGAACACTGAAGCTTTCTTT.

This clonotype was picked up many times. The CDR3 region has the DNA TGTGCCAGCAACATTGGGACGGCTCCATCCTACGAGCAGTACTTC. Translating it yields CASNIGTAPSYEQYF. The genes are TRBV28 and TRBJ2-7; possibly TRBD1 or TRBD2 for D (5 bases each). Trimming pared 7 bases from V and 1 base from J, leaving 17 bases between. Germline V lookup: CDR1 MDHEN, CDR2 SYDVKM. The CDR3 is 15 residues long.

This clonotype was recorded many times. J is TRBJ2-5 and V is TRBV11-1; TRBD2 matches at 7 bases. Trimming at V came to 8 bases and at J to 5 bases, leaving 23 bases not matched to a gene. The CDR3 runs to 18 residues. Germline V gene lookup returns CDR1 SGHAT and CDR2 FQDESV (reference sequence). CDR3 region: CASRRIGSRREYGETQYF. In DNA form, the CDR3 reads TGTGCCAGCCGTCGTATCGGCTCGCGGCGGGAGTACGGGGAGACCCAGTACTTC.

This clonotype was counted only a few times. This chain joins TRBV28 and TRBJ2-1; perhaps TRBD2 as D (6 bases). The V end lost 4 bases, the J end lost 10 bases, and 17 bases lay between the germline ends. CDR3 length: 14 amino acids. Per the germline V gene, CDR1 is MDHEN and CDR2 is SYDVKM. The CDR3 nucleotides read TGTGCCAGCAGTTCCTCCGGGACTTTTCGGGAGCAGTTCTTC. It encodes CASSSSGTFREQFF. Based on the CDR3 plus reference TRBV28 and TRBJ2-1, the full variable domain is DVKVTQSSRYLVKRTGEKVFLECVQDMDHENMFWYRQDPGLGLRLIYFSYDVKMKEKGDIPEGYSVSREKKERFSLILESASTNQTSMYLCASSSSGTFREQFFGPGTRLTVL.

The chain couples TRBV7-9 to TRBJ2-1; TRBD1 agrees at 8 bases. There are 16 residues in the CDR3. Losses at the gene ends were 5 bases for V and 5 bases for J; bases not matched to a gene: 11. Germline V gene lookup returns CDR1 SEHNR and CDR2 FQNEAQ (reference sequence). CDR3 region: CASSLNTGTGNNEQFF. CDR3 bases: TGTGCCAGCAGCCTCAATACAGGGACAGGTAACAATGAGCAGTTCTTC.

In this sample, this clonotype turned up a few times. V is TRBV7-9 and J is TRBJ2-7; maybe TRBD2 (6 bases). Trimming stripped 3 bases from V and 5 bases from J, with 20 bases between. The CDR3 is made up of 16 amino acids. Germline V lookup: CDR1 SEHNR, CDR2 FQNEAQ (reference sequence). Here the CDR3 reads CASSFGLTGGGNEQYF. CDR3 nucleotide sequence: TGTGCCAGCAGCTTTGGGCTTACAGGAGGCGGGAACGAGCAGTACTTC.

This clonotype was counted many times. The J gene is TRBJ1-1, the V gene TRBV19, with D possibly matching TRBD1 (5 bases). Per the germline V gene, CDR1 is LNHDA and CDR2 is SQIVND (reference sequence). Trimming took 3 bases from V and 1 from J, leaving 12 bases between them. There are 15 residues in the CDR3. In DNA form, the CDR3 reads TGTGCCAGTAGTATCCACGGGGCTGAGAACACTGAAGCTTTCTTT. Its protein product is CASSIHGAENTEAFF.

In its sample, this clonotype was seen a few times. V and J are TRBV29-1 and TRBJ2-1; possibly TRBD1 or TRBD2 for D (5 bases each). V shed 4 bases and J shed 10 bases, with 20 bases lying between them. From germline, CDR1 is SQVTM and CDR2 ANQGSEA. This CDR3 is built from 14 residues. The CDR3 region is CSVGFFRDPREQFF. CDR3 DNA sequence: TGCAGCGTTGGTTTTTTCCGGGACCCAAGGGAGCAGTTCTTC.

The rearrangement uses TRBV3-1 and TRBJ2-5, with 9 bases identical to TRBD2. CDR3 length: 17 residues. V trimming: 0 bases; J trimming: 5 bases; junction bases outside the gene matches: 10. CDR1 and CDR2 (germline): LGHDT, YNNKEL (reference sequence). CDR3 nucleotides: TGTGCCAGCAGCCAAGATCGTGGTATTAGCGGGAGTGAGACCCAGTACTTC. Protein: CASSQDRGISGSETQYF.

This clonotype was counted a few times. The V gene is TRBV4-3, the J gene TRBJ2-7, with 7 bases identical to TRBD2. CDR1 and CDR2 (germline): LGHNA, YSLEER. J lost 4 bases, V lost 1 base, and 4 bases had no gene match. The length of the CDR3 is 14 residues. CDR3 DNA: TGCGCCAGCAGCCAAGTGTCTAGCGGTTACGAGCAGTACTTC. This sequence encodes CASSQVSSGYEQYF.

This clonotype was counted at least ten times. The rearrangement links TRBV6-1 to TRBJ1-2; 7 positions agree with TRBD1. CDR3 length: 13 amino acids. V gave up 5 bases and J gave up 4 bases; unmatched junction bases: 4. CDR1 and CDR2 (germline): MNHNS, SASEGT. The CDR3 protein is CASSRQGLYGYTF. The CDR3 nucleotides read TGTGCCAGCAGTCGACAGGGACTCTATGGCTACACCTTC.